The present entry profiles one T cell receptor beta chain with its context. Method: immunoSEQ multiplex PCR; TCRdb's copy keeps in-frame clones and lacks some. The sample consists of a few hundred thousand clones, about 82% of them appearing once. The data were obtained in a study of blood T cell repertoires in COVID-19. The CDR3 loop spans 15 amino acids. The J segment lost 5 bases and the V segment lost 4 bases, leaving 8 bases of the junction unmatched. In germline, CDR1 is SGHRS, CDR2 YFSETQ. Source material: peripheral blood. The clonotype comes from a human donor in a cohort sampled during active COVID-19. V usage is TRBV5-1 and J usage is TRBJ1-4; 7 bases match TRBD1. The CDR3 coding sequence is TGCGCCAGCAGCCCAAACAGGGGAATCAATGAAAAACTGTTTTTT. Its translation: CASSPNRGINEKLFF. Complete variable domain (other parts from reference TRBV5-1 and TRBJ1-4): KAGVTQTPRYLIKTRGQQVTLSCSPISGHRSVSWYQQTPGQGLQFLFEYFSETQRNKGNFPGRFSGRQFSNSRSEMNVSTLELGDSALYLCASSPNRGINEKLFFGSGTQLSVL.